This TCR beta chain is from a study of cytomegalovirus exposure and HLA in healthy donors. Regarding donors, all were healthy bone marrow donors. This PCR relied on a set of 60 Vbeta primers and 13 Jbeta primers. Assay: immunoSEQ multiplex PCR; the TCRdb copy retains only in-frame clones and omits some. This repertoire comprises fewer than 100,000 clones; its ten largest clones make up 1.4% to 1.5%. The specimen sequenced was PBMCs. The TCR sequence derives from a woman aged 60-70 years in good health and CMV-seronegative.

The CDR3 nucleotides read TGTGCCAGTAGACAATCACGGCCAGGGATGGAAGGCTACACCTTC. This codes for CASRQSRPGMEGYTF. V usage is TRBV19 and J usage is TRBJ1-2; D might be TRBD1 (5 bases). The V gene lost 6 bases and the J gene lost 8 bases, with 22 bases spanning the gap. The CDR3 runs 15 residues. Per the germline V gene, CDR1 is LNHDA and CDR2 is SQIVND (reference sequence).